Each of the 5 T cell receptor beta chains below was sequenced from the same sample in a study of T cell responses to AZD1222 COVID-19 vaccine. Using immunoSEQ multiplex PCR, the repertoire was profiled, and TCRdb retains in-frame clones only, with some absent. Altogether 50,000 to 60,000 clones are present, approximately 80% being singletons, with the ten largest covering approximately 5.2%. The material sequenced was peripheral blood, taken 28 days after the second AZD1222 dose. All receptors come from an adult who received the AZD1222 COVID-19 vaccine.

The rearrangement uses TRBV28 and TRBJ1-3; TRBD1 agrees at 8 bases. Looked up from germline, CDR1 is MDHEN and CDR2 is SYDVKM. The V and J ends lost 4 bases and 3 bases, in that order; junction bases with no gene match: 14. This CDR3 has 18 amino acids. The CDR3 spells CASSSNGHPQGDGNTIYF. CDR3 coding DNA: TGTGCCAGCAGTTCCAACGGCCATCCACAGGGGGATGGAAACACCATATATTTT.

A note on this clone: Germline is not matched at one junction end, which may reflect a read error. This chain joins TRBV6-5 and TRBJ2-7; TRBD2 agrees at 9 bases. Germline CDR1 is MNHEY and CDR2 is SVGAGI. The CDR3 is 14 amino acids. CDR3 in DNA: TGTGCCGGCAGTCGGTTAGCGGGAGCGGACGAGCAGTACTTC. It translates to CAGSRLAGADEQYF.

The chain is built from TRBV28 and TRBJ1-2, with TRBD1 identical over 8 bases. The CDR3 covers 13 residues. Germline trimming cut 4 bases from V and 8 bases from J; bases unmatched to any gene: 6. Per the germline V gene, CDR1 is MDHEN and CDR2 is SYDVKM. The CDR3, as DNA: TGTGCCAGCAGTTCCCAGGGGGCGGTCGGCTACACCTTC. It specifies CASSSQGAVGYTF.

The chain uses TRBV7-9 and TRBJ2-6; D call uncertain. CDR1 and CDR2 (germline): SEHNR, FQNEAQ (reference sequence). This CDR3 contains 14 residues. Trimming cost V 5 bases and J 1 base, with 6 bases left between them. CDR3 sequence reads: CASSPSSGANVLTF. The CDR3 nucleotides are TGTGCCAGCAGCCCATCTTCTGGGGCCAACGTCCTGACTTTC.

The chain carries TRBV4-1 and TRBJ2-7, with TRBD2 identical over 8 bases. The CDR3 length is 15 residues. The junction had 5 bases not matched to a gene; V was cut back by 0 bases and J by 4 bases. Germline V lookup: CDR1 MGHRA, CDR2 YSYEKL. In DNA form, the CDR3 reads TGCGCCAGCAGCCAAGATAGGACTAGCCGATACGAGCAGTACTTC. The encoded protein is CASSQDRTSRYEQYF.